These 8 T cell receptor beta chains originate from one sample sequenced in a study of blood T cell repertoires in COVID-19. Measured with immunoSEQ multiplex PCR; TCRdb has only the in-frame clones, and not every one. The sample lists about 130,000 clones; around 83% were seen once. Sequencing was done on a sample of peripheral blood. The origin of the receptors is a woman aged 50 to 65 with acute or convalescent COVID-19.

The CDR3 here is CASSVVAGTYNEQFF. The CDR3, as DNA: TGTGCCAGCAGCGTGGTAGCGGGTACTTACAATGAGCAGTTCTTC. The chain uses TRBV9 and TRBJ2-1; the match to TRBD2 covers 7 bases. CDR3 length: 15 amino acids. Germline V lookup: CDR1 SGDLS, CDR2 YYNGEE. V shed 2 bases and J 4 bases; nucleotides not matched to a gene: 6. Variable domain in full (rest from reference TRBV9 and TRBJ2-1): DSGVTQTPKHLITATGQRVTLRCSPRSGDLSVYWYQQSLDQGLQFLIQYYNGEERAKGNILERFSAQQFPDLHSELNLSSLELGDSALYFCASSVVAGTYNEQFFGPGTRLTVL.

The chain joins TRBV30 to TRBJ1-4; D not resolved. Trimming pared 4 bases from V and 4 bases from J, leaving 16 bases between. This CDR3 is built from 15 residues. The germline CDR1 and CDR2 sequences are GTSNPN and SVGIG (reference sequence). For the CDR3, the DNA is TGTGCCTGGAACCATGGACTGACGAATAATGAAAAACTGTTTTTT. Amino acids: CAWNHGLTNNEKLFF.

The rearrangement links TRBV5-4 to TRBJ2-7, with 8 nucleotides matching TRBD1. The CDR3 extends over 17 amino acids. Trimming at V came to 4 bases and at J to 0 bases, leaving 12 bases not matched to a gene. CDR1 is SGHNT and CDR2 is YYREEE in the germline V gene (reference sequence). This CDR3 reads CASSPSGQEGPSYEQYF. The CDR3 DNA reads TGTGCCAGCAGCCCCTCGGGACAGGAGGGACCCTCCTACGAGCAGTACTTC.

The chain recombines TRBV29-1 with TRBJ1-4; possibly TRBD1 for D (6 bases). Germline lookup yields CDR1 SQVTM and CDR2 ANQGSEA. This CDR3 comprises 11 residues. V lost 8 bases to trimming and J lost 13 bases, with 17 bases between them. The CDR3 DNA reads TGCAGCACCTTGGGGGCACGGGGACTGTTTTTT. Protein sequence: CSTLGARGLFF.

The V and J genes are TRBV28 and TRBJ2-3, with 7 bases fitting TRBD2. Germline values: CDR1 MDHEN, CDR2 SYDVKM. The ends lost 9 bases at V and 3 bases at J; junction bases unmatched: 3. The CDR3 loop spans 12 amino acids. CDR3 sequence reads: CASGGVTDTQYF. The DNA for the CDR3 is TGTGCCAGTGGGGGGGTTACAGATACGCAGTATTTT.

V usage is TRBV9 and J usage is TRBJ2-1; 8 bases map to TRBD1. The germline gives CDR1 SGDLS, CDR2 YYNGEE. This CDR3 spans 16 amino acids. Germline trimming cut 3 bases from V and 6 bases from J; bases unmatched to any gene: 11. CDR3 amino acids: CASSADVRGPFNEQFF. The DNA for the CDR3 is TGTGCCAGCAGCGCAGATGTCAGGGGGCCCTTCAATGAGCAGTTCTTC.

The chain is built from TRBV13 and TRBJ1-2; no firm D call. Germline V gene data show CDR1 as PRHDT and CDR2 as FYEKMQ (reference sequence). The length of the CDR3 is 14 residues. Trimming cost V 5 bases and J 1 base, with 11 bases left between them. The CDR3, as DNA: TGTGCCAGCAGCCCCCGAGAGGGTAACTATGGCTACACCTTC. Amino acids: CASSPREGNYGYTF.

This chain links TRBV6-5 with TRBJ1-6; TRBD1 aligns across 7 bases. This CDR3 is 14 amino acids long. The trim removed 10 bases at V and 8 bases at J, leaving 11 bases unmatched. Germline V gene data show CDR1 as MNHEY and CDR2 as SVGAGI. The CDR3 protein is CAIKVTGADSPLHF. CDR3 sequence (DNA): TGTGCCATTAAGGTCACAGGGGCTGATTCACCCCTCCACTTT.